These 28 T cell receptor beta chains were all obtained from the same sample, sequenced in a study of control samples from healthy donors and cancer patients (dated by TCRdb to about 2020). Receptors were amplified or captured by the immunoSEQ multiplex PCR assay. What TCRdb holds here is the immuneACCESS table cut down to in-frame rearrangements. Part of the clones is not present; checked against another copy, under half of the missing clones reflect an unresolved V gene, and the others are unexplained. This sample lists just under 60,000 clones; more than 90% were detected once. Around 1.7% of the sample comes from the top ten. The source material was PBMCs. These TCRs come from a man aged 40-49 years with colorectal cancer.

The genes are TRBV29-1 and TRBJ2-7, with D perhaps assigned TRBD1 or TRBD2 (7 bases each). Deletions cut 6 bases from V and 5 bases from J, with 23 bases between. This CDR3 comprises 15 residues. The germline V gene encodes CDR1 SQVTM and CDR2 ANQGSEA. CDR3 DNA: TGCAGCGTCCGCCAGGGGGGGCAGAGCCTCGACGAGCAGTACTTC. Amino acids: CSVRQGGQSLDEQYF.

This clone appeared a single time. This sequence joins TRBV29-1 and TRBJ1-2; perhaps TRBD1 as D (6 bases). V was shortened by 6 bases and J by 4 bases, with 15 bases between the two germline ends. The CDR3 contains 13 residues. Germline-derived CDR1 and CDR2 are SQVTM and ANQGSEA. The CDR3 loop is CSVQGGLGYGYTF. The DNA for the CDR3 is TGCAGCGTCCAAGGGGGGCTTGGCTATGGCTACACCTTC.

The genes are TRBV7-9 and TRBJ2-1, with 11 bases identical to TRBD2. V lost 0 bases, J lost 11 bases, and 0 bases stayed unmatched. Germline CDR1 is SEHNR and CDR2 is FQNEAQ (reference sequence). The CDR3 length is 13 residues. The CDR3 reads CASSLATSGKQFF. Written as DNA, the CDR3 is TGTGCCAGCAGCTTAGCGACTAGCGGGAAGCAGTTCTTC.

The chain joins TRBV5-6 to TRBJ2-1, with TRBD2 identical over 11 bases. CDR3 length equals 17 residues. V lost 4 bases, J lost 7 bases, and 13 bases stayed unmatched. The germline V gene has CDR1 SGHDT and CDR2 YYEEEE. The CDR3 reads CASSPGLLAGGRNEQFF. CDR3 nucleotides: TGTGCCAGCAGCCCAGGCCTCCTAGCGGGGGGTCGGAATGAGCAGTTCTTC.

This chain uses TRBV18 with TRBJ2-3; the match to TRBD1 covers 7 bases. The trim removed 6 bases at V and 4 bases at J, leaving 13 bases unmatched. Germline loops: CDR1 KGHSH, CDR2 LQKENI. The CDR3 runs to 16 residues. CDR3 in DNA: TGTGCCAGCTCCTCGCGACAGGGCGGAAAGGCAGATACGCAGTATTTT. Its protein is CASSSRQGGKADTQYF.

The chain couples TRBV5-1 to TRBJ1-1; no definite D call. V gave up 4 bases and J gave up 1 base, with 8 bases separating them. Germline assignment: CDR1 SGHRS and CDR2 YFSETQ. The CDR3 covers 13 residues. CDR3 bases: TGCGCCAGCAGCGTGACAACGAACACTGAAGCTTTCTTT. Its protein is CASSVTTNTEAFF.

The chain links TRBV2 to TRBJ1-5; no clear D. The CDR3 contains 13 residues. Trimming took 8 bases from V and 5 from J, leaving 13 bases between them. Germline V gives CDR1 SNHLY, CDR2 FYNNEI. The CDR3 protein is CASERDRHQPQHF. CDR3 DNA: TGTGCCAGCGAGCGGGATCGGCATCAGCCCCAGCATTTT.

The V call is TRBV4-2, the J call TRBJ1-2; 8 positions agree with TRBD1. The length of the CDR3 is 17 residues. In germline, CDR1 is LGHNA, CDR2 YNFKEQ. Unmatched junction bases numbered 12, after V lost 3 bases and J lost 3 bases. The chain's CDR3 is CASSHDRSRGPYYGYTF. The CDR3 bases are TGTGCCAGCAGCCACGATCGATCCAGGGGGCCCTACTATGGCTACACCTTC.

The chain has TRBV6-2 or TRBV6-3 and TRBJ2-5; 7 bases fit TRBD1. CDR1 and CDR2 from the germline V gene are MNHEY and SVGEGT. The CDR3 runs 13 residues. J lost 4 bases, V lost 4 bases, and 3 bases had no gene match. CDR3 in amino acids: CASSLRDRETQYF. The CDR3 nucleotides read TGTGCCAGCAGTTTACGGGACAGAGAGACCCAGTACTTC.

The chain has TRBV19 and TRBJ1-1; D is unresolved. Germline CDR1 LNHDA, CDR2 SQIVND (reference sequence). The ends were cut back, 6 bases at V and 2 bases at J, with 16 bases in the middle. CDR3 size: 15 residues. The CDR3 is CASRSPVRDNTEAFF. The CDR3 DNA sequence: TGTGCCAGTAGATCTCCAGTCCGGGATAACACTGAAGCTTTCTTT.

The chain recombines TRBV5-6 with TRBJ2-3; no clear D gene. Germline CDR1 reads SGHDT; CDR2 reads YYEEEE. V lost 3 bases to trimming and J lost 8 bases, with 10 bases between them. This CDR3 has 12 residues. The CDR3 spells CASSWRGFTQYF. CDR3 in DNA: TGTGCCAGCAGCTGGCGAGGATTTACGCAGTATTTT.

The V call is TRBV18, the J call TRBJ1-1; D is unclear. V was shortened by 1 base and J by 1 base, with 1 base between the two germline ends. Germline V gene data show CDR1 as KGHSH and CDR2 as LQKENI. This CDR3 is 12 amino acids long. The CDR3 nucleotides are TGTGCCAGCTCACCACAGAACACTGAAGCTTTCTTT. Translation: CASSPQNTEAFF.

The rearrangement links TRBV5-1 to TRBJ1-1; no clear D. Germline V gene lookup returns CDR1 SGHRS and CDR2 YFSETQ. The V and J ends lost 5 bases and 5 bases respectively, with 16 bases between them. This CDR3 has 14 residues. CDR3 sequence (DNA): TGCGCCAGCAGGGACGCGTCAGGCGGAACTGAAGCTTTCTTT. This sequence encodes CASRDASGGTEAFF.

The chain employs TRBV5-1 and TRBJ1-2; 12 bases fit TRBD1. The V gene end was trimmed by 0 bases and the J gene end by 4 bases; junction bases not matched to a gene: 10. CDR3 length: 18 residues. Germline values: CDR1 SGHRS, CDR2 YFSETQ. CDR3 amino acids: CASSLAAGDRGHGYGYTF. The CDR3 DNA reads as TGCGCCAGCAGCTTGGCAGCTGGGGACAGGGGGCACGGCTATGGCTACACCTTC.

The chain is built from TRBV6-5 and TRBJ1-1; D unresolved. Germline V gene sequence: CDR1 MNHEY, CDR2 SVGAGI. This CDR3 has 14 amino acids. Trimming took off 5 bases at V and 4 bases at J, with 14 bases between the two ends. The CDR3 protein is CASSRKPTVTEAFF. CDR3 sequence (DNA): TGTGCCAGCAGTCGAAAACCCACCGTCACTGAAGCTTTCTTT.

The rearrangement uses TRBV10-2 and TRBJ1-4; 9 nucleotides line up with TRBD1. Germline V gene data show CDR1 as WSHSY and CDR2 as SAAADI. The CDR3 has 14 amino acids. Unmatched junction bases numbered 3, after V lost 0 bases and J lost 10 bases. In DNA, the CDR3 is TGCGCCAGCAGTGAGTCGGGACAGGGAGGAAAACTGTTTTTT. It is translated as CASSESGQGGKLFF.

The V call is TRBV9, the J call TRBJ1-1; TRBD1 might be the D (6 bases). Germline lookup yields CDR1 SGDLS and CDR2 YYNGEE. This CDR3 spans 14 amino acids. V was clipped by 0 bases and J by 1 base, with 7 bases between them. The CDR3 here is CASSVAGANTEAFF. CDR3 sequence (DNA): TGTGCCAGCAGCGTAGCAGGGGCGAACACTGAAGCTTTCTTT.

This sequence joins TRBV3-1 (or the pseudogene TRBV3-2) and TRBJ2-3, with TRBD2 identical over 14 bases. The V gene end was trimmed by 4 bases and the J gene end by 0 bases; junction bases not matched to a gene: 3. The germline V gene has CDR1 LGHDT and CDR2 YNNKEL (reference sequence). The CDR3 covers 17 residues. CDR3 sequence reads: CASSRTSGGPSTDTQYF. The DNA of the CDR3 is TGTGCCAGCAGCCGGACTAGCGGGGGGCCTAGCACAGATACGCAGTATTTT.

The chain couples TRBV4-1 to TRBJ1-1, with 8 bases lining up with TRBD1. The CDR3 runs 15 residues. In germline, CDR1 is MGHRA, CDR2 YSYEKL. With 5 bases clipped from V and 4 bases from J, the junction kept 9 bases outside the gene matches. CDR3 nucleotide sequence: TGCGCCAGCAGCAAAGGACAGGGAGTGATCACTGAAGCTTTCTTT. This sequence encodes CASSKGQGVITEAFF.

This clone was seen a handful of times. CDR3 bases: TGCAGTGCTAGTACTTCGGGACGGGGCAATCAGCCCCAGCATTTT. It yields the protein CSASTSGRGNQPQHF. The chain is built from TRBV20-1 and TRBJ1-5, with a weak D call TRBD1 (5 bases). The CDR3 has 15 residues. V was trimmed by 3 bases and J by 2 bases, leaving 14 bases between them. Germline loops: CDR1 DFQATT, CDR2 SNEGSKA (reference sequence).

The chain carries TRBV5-1 and TRBJ1-5; D gene uncertain. The V gene's germline CDR1 is SGHRS and CDR2 YFSETQ. The CDR3 runs 14 residues. The ends were cut back, 4 bases at V and 4 bases at J, with 12 bases in the middle. CDR3: CASSPTAENQPQHF. The CDR3 region has the DNA TGCGCCAGCAGCCCTACGGCAGAGAATCAGCCCCAGCATTTT.

This sequence joins TRBV19 and TRBJ1-2; D possibly corresponds to TRBD1 (6 bases). The CDR3 runs 14 residues. The germline CDR1 and CDR2 sequences are LNHDA and SQIVND (reference sequence). The V end lost 8 bases, the J end lost 7 bases, and 20 bases lay between the germline ends. CDR3 nucleotide sequence: TGTGCCAGTGTATCTACAGGGATGCGGGGTGGCTACACCTTC. Translating gives CASVSTGMRGGYTF.

The chain uses TRBV30 and TRBJ2-2, with unresolved D. This CDR3 spans 15 amino acids. The germline V gene encodes CDR1 GTSNPN and CDR2 SVGIG (reference sequence). The V end was cut by 4 bases, the J end by 7 bases, with 19 bases between. The CDR3 coding sequence is TGTGCCTGGACCCCAGGCGCCCTCACAGTCGGGGAGCTGTTTTTT. Translation: CAWTPGALTVGELFF.

The chain is built from TRBV7-8 and TRBJ1-3; D gene ambiguous. The germline CDR1 and CDR2 sequences are SGHVS and FQNEAQ. CDR3 length equals 16 residues. Trimming removed 5 bases at V and 2 bases at J, with 16 bases between. Written as DNA, the CDR3 is TGTGCCAGCAGCGACGTGAGTGGGGTTGCTGGAAACACCATATATTTT. It specifies CASSDVSGVAGNTIYF. Full variable domain (missing parts from reference TRBV7-8 and TRBJ1-3): GAGVSQSPRYKVAKRGQDVALRCDPISGHVSLFWYQQALGQGPEFLTYFQNEAQLDKSGLPSDRFFAERPEGSVSTLKIQRTQQEDSAVYLCASSDVSGVAGNTIYFGEGSWLTVV.

This chain connects TRBV18 to TRBJ2-3, with TRBD1 matching 7 bases. From germline, CDR1 is KGHSH and CDR2 LQKENI. After removal of 1 base from V and 1 base from J, the junction contained 2 bases not matched to a gene. The CDR3 consists of 15 residues. CDR3 sequence reads: CASSPQGAGTDTQYF. DNA of the CDR3: TGTGCCAGCTCACCACAGGGGGCTGGCACAGATACGCAGTATTTT.

J is TRBJ1-3 and V is TRBV18; maybe TRBD1 (5 bases). The CDR3 length is 18 residues. Trimming took off 5 bases at V and 0 bases at J, with 20 bases between the two ends. Germline V gives CDR1 KGHSH, CDR2 LQKENI. DNA for the CDR3: TGTGCCAGCTCAGCCCTGGGGGGTGCCCCTGGCTCTGGAAACACCATATATTTT. Its translation: CASSALGGAPGSGNTIYF.

This chain connects TRBV11-3 to TRBJ2-2; D tentatively reads TRBD1 or TRBD2 (7 bases each). Germline assignment: CDR1 SGHNT and CDR2 YENEEA. Trimming pared 2 bases from V and 7 bases from J, leaving 17 bases between. This CDR3 comprises 16 residues. The chain's CDR3 is CASSLRRSGGGGELFF. The CDR3 coding sequence is TGTGCCAGCAGCTTAAGACGTTCAGGGGGGGGCGGGGAGCTGTTTTTT.

The chain has TRBV2 and TRBJ2-2; 8 positions match TRBD1. CDR3 size: 17 residues. With V trimmed by 3 bases and J by 3 bases, 9 bases remained unmatched. The germline gives CDR1 SNHLY, CDR2 FYNNEI. This CDR3 is CASSDGTGGSYTGELFF. The CDR3 bases are TGTGCCAGCAGTGACGGTACAGGGGGAAGCTACACCGGGGAGCTGTTTTTT.